The 20 T cell receptor beta chains reported below all come from one sample, sequenced in a study of blood T cell repertoires in COVID-19. Sequenced by immunoSEQ multiplex PCR; TCRdb stores in-frame clones only, minus some. In the table there are fewer than 150,000 clones, around four fifths of which are singletons. The sample comprised PBMCs or T cells enriched from blood (not recorded which). The receptors were sampled from a man aged 30-40 years who had recovered from COVID-19.

V is TRBV6-6 and J is TRBJ2-5, with 8 bases identical to TRBD2. Per germline, CDR1 MNHNY and CDR2 SVGAGI (reference sequence). Germline trimming cut 5 bases from V and 5 bases from J; bases unmatched to any gene: 13. The CDR3 covers 16 residues. DNA of the CDR3: TGTGCCAGCAGTCGAGGAAAGGCGGGAGGTGGGGAGACCCAGTACTTC. Its translation is CASSRGKAGGGETQYF.

The chain uses TRBV2 and TRBJ1-5; 11 bases are shared with TRBD1. Germline V gene data show CDR1 as SNHLY and CDR2 as FYNNEI. The CDR3 totals 15 residues. V dropped 6 bases and J dropped 5; count of bases not matched to a gene: 6. CDR3 sequence (DNA): TGTGCCAGCAGCAGGACAGGGGGCAACCATCAGCCCCAGCATTTT. This gives the protein CASSRTGGNHQPQHF.

The J gene is TRBJ2-1, the V gene TRBV9, with 7 positions matching TRBD1. This CDR3 has 16 amino acids. The germline CDR1 and CDR2 sequences are SGDLS and YYNGEE. V shed 0 bases, J shed 9 bases, and the junction held 12 bases outside the gene matches. CDR3 DNA sequence: TGTGCCAGCAGCGTAGATTTGGTCAGGGGGTCGAGTGAGCAGTTCTTC. This codes for CASSVDLVRGSSEQFF.

This chain connects TRBV2 to TRBJ1-5; 8 bases map to TRBD1. Germline CDR1 is SNHLY and CDR2 is FYNNEI. The CDR3 covers 15 residues. V trimming: 6 bases; J trimming: 2 bases; junction bases outside the gene matches: 6. CDR3 coding DNA: TGTGCCAGCAGAGAAACAGGGGGGGGCAATCAGCCCCAGCATTTT. This encodes CASRETGGGNQPQHF.

The V call is TRBV11-2, the J call TRBJ1-2; no firm D call. V was cut by 1 base and J by 7 bases, with 10 bases left in between. The germline gives CDR1 SGHAT, CDR2 FQNNGV. The CDR3 has 13 amino acids. CDR3 protein: CASSLAGNAGYTF. The CDR3 region has the DNA TGTGCCAGCAGCTTAGCCGGTAACGCTGGCTACACCTTC.

The CDR3 bases are TGTGCCAGCAGTGAAGGGGGCAGAGTCACAGATACGCAGTATTTT. Residues: CASSEGGRVTDTQYF. J is TRBJ2-3 and V is TRBV6-1, with D tentatively TRBD1 (5 bases). The germline V gene has CDR1 MNHNS and CDR2 SASEGT. The ends were cut back, 1 base at V and 2 bases at J, with 10 bases in the middle. This CDR3 has 15 amino acids.

This chain links TRBV14 with TRBJ2-3; D is undetermined. Per germline, CDR1 SGHDN and CDR2 FVKESK. The V and J ends lost 4 bases and 2 bases respectively, with 7 bases between them. The CDR3 loop spans 13 amino acids. CDR3 sequence (DNA): TGTGCCAGCAGCCCTTCCCTCACAGATACGCAGTATTTT. Translated: CASSPSLTDTQYF. The full variable domain, rest sourced from reference TRBV14 and TRBJ2-3, is EAGVTQFPSHSVIEKGQTVTLRCDPISGHDNLYWYRRVMGKEIKFLLHFVKESKQDESGMPNNRFLAERTGGTYSTLKVQPAELEDSGVYFCASSPSLTDTQYFGPGTRLTVL.

CDR3 loop: CASSSDTLSTELNEQFF. In DNA, the CDR3 is TGTGCCAGCTCATCGGACACCTTATCGACAGAGCTCAATGAGCAGTTCTTC. The chain combines TRBV18 with TRBJ2-1, with D possibly matching TRBD1 (5 bases). CDR1 is KGHSH and CDR2 is LQKENI in the germline V gene. The CDR3 consists of 17 residues. V lost 5 bases, J lost 6 bases, and 23 bases lay in between.

The chain employs TRBV4-1 and TRBJ1-2, with no clear D. This CDR3 comprises 16 residues. V was pared by 0 bases and J by 5 bases, with 16 bases between. Germline CDR1 is MGHRA and CDR2 is YSYEKL. CDR3 coding DNA: TGCGCCAGCAGCCAAGATCCCTTGACTGTTAGGTATGGCTACACCTTC. This gives the protein CASSQDPLTVRYGYTF.

V gene TRBV5-1 combines with J gene TRBJ2-7, with TRBD2 matching over 10 bases. The CDR3 spans 15 residues. Per the germline V gene, CDR1 is SGHRS and CDR2 is YFSETQ. Trimming removed 4 bases from V and 3 bases from J; junction bases left unmatched: 7. The CDR3 region has the DNA TGCGCCAGCAGCGGGGGTAGCGGGAGGAACTACGAGCAGTACTTC. This translates into CASSGGSGRNYEQYF.

The gene calls are TRBV27 and TRBJ1-1; 7 bases fit TRBD1. The V segment lost 1 base and the J segment 1 base; nucleotides outside the gene matches: 3. The V gene's germline CDR1 is MNHEY and CDR2 SMNVEV (reference sequence). The CDR3 sequence is 15 residues long. The CDR3 sequence is CASSLLDRRNTEAFF. DNA of the CDR3: TGTGCCAGCAGTTTATTGGACAGGCGGAACACTGAAGCTTTCTTT.

The J gene is TRBJ2-3, the V gene TRBV3-1 (or the pseudogene TRBV3-2), with 8 bases matching TRBD2. Trimming removed 4 bases from V and 3 bases from J; junction bases left unmatched: 6. CDR1 and CDR2 from the germline V gene are LGHDT and YNNKEL (reference sequence). The CDR3 sequence is 15 residues long. CDR3 in amino acids: CASSPLAGRTDTQYF. CDR3 DNA sequence: TGTGCCAGCAGCCCATTAGCGGGGCGGACAGATACGCAGTATTTT.

The CDR3 reads CASSRWHAGGVGYTF. In DNA form, the CDR3 reads TGTGCCAGCAGCAGGTGGCACGCAGGGGGTGTGGGCTACACCTTC. The rearrangement joins TRBV21-1 to TRBJ1-2; the D segment call TRBD1 is taken from the table without a DNA check. TRBV21-1 is a pseudogene segment. This CDR3 contains 15 residues.

This clone was recorded at least ten times. Sequence at one end of the junction differs from germline and may be a read error. This chain links TRBV5-3 with TRBJ1-3; 10 bases agree with TRBD1. TRBV5-3 is filed as an ORF, its function uncertain. This CDR3 spans 15 amino acids. Written as DNA, the CDR3 is TGTGTCAGAAGCTCCCGGGACAGGGGTTGGAACACCATATATTTT. It codes for CVRSSRDRGWNTIYF.

The J gene is TRBJ2-3, the V gene TRBV9; D perhaps matches TRBD2 (5 bases). Germline CDR1 reads SGDLS; CDR2 reads YYNGEE. CDR3 length equals 12 residues. Trimming removed 4 bases from V and 6 bases from J, with 9 bases in between. The chain's CDR3 is CASSSLGDTQYF. CDR3 nucleotide sequence: TGTGCCAGCAGCTCACTAGGTGATACGCAGTATTTT.

The chain combines TRBV2 with TRBJ2-7; D may be TRBD1 (6 bases). Germline assignment: CDR1 SNHLY and CDR2 FYNNEI. V dropped 3 bases and J dropped 2 bases, with 11 bases sitting between them. The CDR3 totals 14 residues. As DNA, the CDR3 is TGTGCCAGCAGTGACCGTGGACAGCCCTACGAGCAGTACGTC. Translation gives CASSDRGQPYEQYV.

This sequence joins TRBV5-1 and TRBJ1-4, with 8 bases aligning to TRBD1. After removal of 4 bases from V and 4 bases from J, the junction contained 9 bases not matched to a gene. From germline, CDR1 is SGHRS and CDR2 YFSETQ. The CDR3 has 16 residues. Written as DNA, the CDR3 is TGCGCCAGCAGCCAATCCGGGACAGGTGATAATGAAAAACTGTTTTTT. As protein: CASSQSGTGDNEKLFF. Supplemented by reference TRBV5-1 and TRBJ1-4, the full variable domain reads KAGVTQTPRYLIKTRGQQVTLSCSPISGHRSVSWYQQTPGQGLQFLFEYFSETQRNKGNFPGRFSGRQFSNSRSEMNVSTLELGDSALYLCASSQSGTGDNEKLFFGSGTQLSVL.

This clone was detected only once. V usage is TRBV5-1 and J usage is TRBJ1-6, with D tentatively TRBD1 (6 bases). The V gene's germline CDR1 is SGHRS and CDR2 YFSETQ. V gave up 0 bases and J gave up 7 bases, with 8 bases separating them. This CDR3 has 14 residues. The CDR3 sequence: CASSLGGGNSPLHF. The CDR3 DNA sequence: TGCGCCAGCAGCTTGGGGGGGGGCAATTCACCCCTCCACTTT.

The gene calls are TRBV6-1 and TRBJ2-2; 7 positions match TRBD1. Germline values: CDR1 MNHNS, CDR2 SASEGT. J was trimmed by 7 bases and V by 2 bases; bases with no gene match: 7. This CDR3 has 15 residues. In DNA form, the CDR3 reads TGTGCCAGCAGTGAACTTAGGGGGCAGGGCGGGGAGCTGTTTTTT. Residues: CASSELRGQGGELFF.

This chain uses TRBV19 with TRBJ1-1, with D hard to call. Trimming shortened V by 1 base and J by 2 bases, and 14 bases separated the two germline ends. Germline-derived CDR1 and CDR2 are LNHDA and SQIVND (reference sequence). There are 16 residues in the CDR3. The CDR3 loop is CASSIGRSALNTEAFF. The DNA for the CDR3 is TGTGCCAGTAGTATAGGGAGAAGTGCCCTCAACACTGAAGCTTTCTTT.